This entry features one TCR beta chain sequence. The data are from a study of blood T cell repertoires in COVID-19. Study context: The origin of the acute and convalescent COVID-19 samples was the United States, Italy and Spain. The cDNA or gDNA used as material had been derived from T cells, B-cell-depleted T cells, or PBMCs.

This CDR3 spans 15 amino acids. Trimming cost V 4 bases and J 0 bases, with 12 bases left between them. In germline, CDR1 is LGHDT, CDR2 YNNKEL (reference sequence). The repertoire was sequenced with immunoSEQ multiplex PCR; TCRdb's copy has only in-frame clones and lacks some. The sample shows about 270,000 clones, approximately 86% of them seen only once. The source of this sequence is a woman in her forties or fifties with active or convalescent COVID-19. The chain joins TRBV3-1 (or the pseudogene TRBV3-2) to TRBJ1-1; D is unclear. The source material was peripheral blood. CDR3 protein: CASSPPMSLNTEAFF. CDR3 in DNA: TGTGCCAGCAGCCCCCCCATGAGTTTGAACACTGAAGCTTTCTTT.